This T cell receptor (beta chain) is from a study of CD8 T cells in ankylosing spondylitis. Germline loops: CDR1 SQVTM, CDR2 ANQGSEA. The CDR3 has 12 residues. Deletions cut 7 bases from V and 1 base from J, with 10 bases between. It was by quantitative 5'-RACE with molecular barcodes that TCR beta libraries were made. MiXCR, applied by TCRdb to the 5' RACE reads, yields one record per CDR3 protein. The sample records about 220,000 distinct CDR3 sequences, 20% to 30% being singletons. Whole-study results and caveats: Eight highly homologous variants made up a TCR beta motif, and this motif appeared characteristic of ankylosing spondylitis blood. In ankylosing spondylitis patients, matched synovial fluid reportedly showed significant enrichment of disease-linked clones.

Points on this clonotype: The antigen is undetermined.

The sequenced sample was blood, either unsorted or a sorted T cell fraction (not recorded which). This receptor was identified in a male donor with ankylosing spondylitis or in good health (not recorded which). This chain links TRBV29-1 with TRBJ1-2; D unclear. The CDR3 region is CSAGGVNYGYTF. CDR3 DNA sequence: TGCAGCGCAGGCGGAGTTAACTATGGCTACACCTTC.